Shown below are 7 T cell receptor beta chains from a single sample sequenced in a study of cytomegalovirus exposure and HLA in healthy donors. Primers included in the PCR were 60 Vbeta and 13 Jbeta primers. Profiled with immunoSEQ multiplex PCR; TCRdb holds only in-frame clones, not every one. Of approximately 79,000 clones listed, around 79% are singletons. The sample was PBMCs. The receptors come from a male donor in good health and CMV-seropositive.

The chain carries TRBV2 and TRBJ2-3, with TRBD2 matching over 15 bases. The CDR3 sequence is 16 residues long. J gave up 6 bases and V 6 bases, and 7 bases lay outside the gene matches. CDR1 and CDR2 from the germline V gene are SNHLY and FYNNEI. The CDR3 reads CASRRAGTSGGDTQYF. The CDR3 bases are TGTGCCAGCAGGAGGGCCGGGACTAGCGGGGGGGATACGCAGTATTTT.

The V call is TRBV7-8, the J call TRBJ2-2; 10 bases match TRBD1. In germline, CDR1 is SGHVS, CDR2 FQNEAQ. V lost 2 bases and J lost 6; bases outside the gene matches: 9. This CDR3 spans 17 amino acids. The CDR3 DNA follows: TGTGCCAGCAGCTTAACTCCCGGACAGGGGGGGGCCGGGGAGCTGTTTTTT. This encodes CASSLTPGQGGAGELFF.

In DNA, the CDR3 is TGTGCCAGCAGCTTAGTGGGGACAGGCGGGTGGTATGAGCAGTTCTTC. Its translation: CASSLVGTGGWYEQFF. The chain uses TRBV11-2 and TRBJ2-1, with 8 bases aligning to TRBD1. The germline V gene has CDR1 SGHAT and CDR2 FQNNGV. Trimming cost V 1 base and J 8 bases; bases outside gene matches: 10. The CDR3 loop spans 16 amino acids.

The chain employs TRBV6-5 and TRBJ2-4; D is perhaps TRBD2 (7 bases). The ends were cut back, 4 bases at V and 7 bases at J, with 17 bases in the middle. The CDR3 runs 15 residues. Germline V CDR1 and CDR2: MNHEY, SVGAGI. The CDR3, as DNA: TGTGCCAGCAGTTCTAGGGGGGGCTTCCGGAACATTCAGTACTTC. It specifies CASSSRGGFRNIQYF.

The gene calls are TRBV7-2 and TRBJ1-2; D gene uncertain. This CDR3 comprises 13 residues. The germline CDR1 and CDR2 sequences are SGHTA and FQGNSA. Trimming removed 1 base from V and 4 bases from J, with 7 bases in between. CDR3 bases: TGTGCCAGCAGCTTAGGAGCCCTCTATGGCTACACCTTC. The encoded protein is CASSLGALYGYTF.

V usage is TRBV6-1 and J usage is TRBJ2-1; 9 bases align to TRBD2. This CDR3 spans 12 amino acids. Losses at the gene ends were 6 bases for V and 10 bases for J; bases not matched to a gene: 4. CDR1 MNHNS and CDR2 SASEGT come from the germline V gene. This chain's CDR3 is CASRGGTSEQFF. The DNA of the CDR3 is TGTGCCAGCAGGGGCGGGACTAGCGAGCAGTTCTTC.

J is TRBJ2-5 and V is TRBV5-4; TRBD1 agrees at 7 bases. The CDR3 extends over 15 amino acids. Per the germline V gene, CDR1 is SGHNT and CDR2 is YYREEE (reference sequence). V was clipped by 4 bases and J by 6 bases; unmatched bases: 12. The CDR3 DNA follows: TGTGCCAGCAGCCCATCCGACAGGGCCAGGAAGACCCAGTACTTC. This sequence encodes CASSPSDRARKTQYF.